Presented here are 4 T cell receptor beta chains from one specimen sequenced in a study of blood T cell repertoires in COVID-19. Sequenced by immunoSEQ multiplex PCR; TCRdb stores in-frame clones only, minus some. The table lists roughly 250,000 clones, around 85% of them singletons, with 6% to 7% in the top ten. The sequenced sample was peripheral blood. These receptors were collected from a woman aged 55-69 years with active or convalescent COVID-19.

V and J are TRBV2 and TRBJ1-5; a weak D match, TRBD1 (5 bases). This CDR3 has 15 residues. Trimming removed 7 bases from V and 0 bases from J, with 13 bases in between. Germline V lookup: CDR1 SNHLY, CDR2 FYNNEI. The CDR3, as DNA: TGTGCCAGCAAGGTCGGGGGATATAGCAATCAGCCCCAGCATTTT. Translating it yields CASKVGGYSNQPQHF.

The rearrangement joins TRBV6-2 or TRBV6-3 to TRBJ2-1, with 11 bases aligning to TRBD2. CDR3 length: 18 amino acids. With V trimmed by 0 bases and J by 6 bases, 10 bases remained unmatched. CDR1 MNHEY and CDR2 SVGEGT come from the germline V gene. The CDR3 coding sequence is TGTGCCAGCAGTTACTCTCGCACCACTAGCGGGAGTAGCAATGAGCAGTTCTTC. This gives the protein CASSYSRTTSGSSNEQFF.

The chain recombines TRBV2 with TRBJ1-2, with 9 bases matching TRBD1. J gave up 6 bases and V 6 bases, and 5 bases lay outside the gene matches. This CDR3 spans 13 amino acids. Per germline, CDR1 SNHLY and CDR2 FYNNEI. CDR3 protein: CASRYGQGNGYTF. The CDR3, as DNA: TGTGCCAGCAGATATGGACAGGGGAATGGCTACACCTTC.

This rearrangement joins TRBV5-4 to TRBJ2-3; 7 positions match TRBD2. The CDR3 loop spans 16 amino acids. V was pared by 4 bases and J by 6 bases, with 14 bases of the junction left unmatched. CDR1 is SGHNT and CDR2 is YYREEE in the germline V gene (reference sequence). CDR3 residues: CASSRMLADRGDTQYF. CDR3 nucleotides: TGTGCCAGCAGCCGGATGCTAGCGGACCGGGGGGATACGCAGTATTTT.